The T cell receptor beta chain described here comes from a study of blood T cell repertoires in COVID-19. Study-wide background: Researchers got acute and convalescent COVID-19 samples from the United States, Italy and Spain. The analysed material was cDNA or gDNA that came from T cells, B-cell-depleted T cells, or PBMCs.

From germline, CDR1 is KGHSH and CDR2 LQKENI. V lost 1 base and J lost 1; bases outside the gene matches: 9. The CDR3 is 19 amino acids. One Seattle source followed patients from active infection through their disease course. Here immunoSEQ multiplex PCR was the method, and the copy in TCRdb shows in-frame clones only, minus some. Found here are 150,000 or so clones, 70% to 80% of them singletons; the top ten hold around 8%. The sequence came from a woman aged 55-70 years with COVID-19, enrolled during active disease. Input material: peripheral blood. The V gene is TRBV18, the J gene TRBJ2-1; 11 bases match TRBD2. The CDR3: CASSPQPARLAGSYNEQFF. In DNA form, the CDR3 reads TGTGCCAGCTCACCACAGCCGGCGAGACTAGCGGGGTCCTACAATGAGCAGTTCTTC.